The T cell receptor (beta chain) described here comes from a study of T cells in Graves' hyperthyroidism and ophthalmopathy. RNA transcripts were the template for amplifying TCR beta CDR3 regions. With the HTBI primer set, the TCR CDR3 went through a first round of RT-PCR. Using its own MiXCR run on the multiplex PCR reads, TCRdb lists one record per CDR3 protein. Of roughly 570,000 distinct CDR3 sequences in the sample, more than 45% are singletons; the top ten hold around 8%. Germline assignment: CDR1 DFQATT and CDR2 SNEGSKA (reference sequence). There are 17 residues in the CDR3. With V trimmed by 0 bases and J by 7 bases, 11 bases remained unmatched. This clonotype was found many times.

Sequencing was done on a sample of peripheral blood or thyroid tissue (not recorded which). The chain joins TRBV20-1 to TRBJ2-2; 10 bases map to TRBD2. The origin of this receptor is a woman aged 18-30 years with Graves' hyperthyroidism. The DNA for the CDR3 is TGCAGTGCTAGAGATTACCAGCGGGAGGGCCGAGGCGGGGAGCTGTTTTTT. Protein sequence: CSARDYQREGRGGELFF.